This T cell receptor beta chain appears in the sequencing data of a study of radiation and T cells in renal cell carcinoma. Time point here: blood 2 weeks post-SBRT. Treatment specified: 15 Gy SBRT to primary tumor, nephrectomy 4 weeks later. Trimming left V 1 base short and J 0 bases short, with 9 bases between. Germline CDR1 LNHDA, CDR2 SQIVND (reference sequence). This CDR3 comprises 15 residues. This clone was detected once. TCRdb's copy holds only in-frame clones and misses some; the assay was immunoSEQ multiplex PCR. The sample consists of 60,000 to 65,000 clones, around three quarters of them appearing once.

The source of this sequence is a man in his 60s with renal cell carcinoma. The J gene is TRBJ2-5, the V gene TRBV19; a possible D gene is TRBD1 (6 bases). Sequencing was performed on blood, taken from a patient whose treatment included radiotherapy and nephrectomy. The CDR3 DNA reads TGTGCCAGTAGTATAGCGGACAGCAACCAAGAGACCCAGTACTTC. This sequence encodes CASSIADSNQETQYF.